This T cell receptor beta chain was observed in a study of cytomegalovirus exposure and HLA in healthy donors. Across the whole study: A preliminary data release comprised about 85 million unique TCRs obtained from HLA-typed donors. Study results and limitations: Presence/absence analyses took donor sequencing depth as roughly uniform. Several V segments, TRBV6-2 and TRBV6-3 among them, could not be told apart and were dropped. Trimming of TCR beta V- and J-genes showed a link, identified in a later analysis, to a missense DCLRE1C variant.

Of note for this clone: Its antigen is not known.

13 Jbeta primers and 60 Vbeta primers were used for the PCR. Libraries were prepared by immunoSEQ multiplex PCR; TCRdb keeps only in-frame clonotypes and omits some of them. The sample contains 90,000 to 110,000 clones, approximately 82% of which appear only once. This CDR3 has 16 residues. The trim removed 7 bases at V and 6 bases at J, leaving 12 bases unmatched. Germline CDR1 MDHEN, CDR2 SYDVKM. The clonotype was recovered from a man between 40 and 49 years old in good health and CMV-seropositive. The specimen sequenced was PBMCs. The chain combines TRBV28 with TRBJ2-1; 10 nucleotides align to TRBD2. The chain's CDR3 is CASTSRAGGSGNEQFF. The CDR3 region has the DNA TGTGCCAGCACCTCCCGAGCGGGAGGGAGCGGCAATGAGCAGTTCTTC. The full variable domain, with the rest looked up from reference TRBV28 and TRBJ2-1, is DVKVTQSSRYLVKRTGEKVFLECVQDMDHENMFWYRQDPGLGLRLIYFSYDVKMKEKGDIPEGYSVSREKKERFSLILESASTNQTSMYLCASTSRAGGSGNEQFFGPGTRLTVL.